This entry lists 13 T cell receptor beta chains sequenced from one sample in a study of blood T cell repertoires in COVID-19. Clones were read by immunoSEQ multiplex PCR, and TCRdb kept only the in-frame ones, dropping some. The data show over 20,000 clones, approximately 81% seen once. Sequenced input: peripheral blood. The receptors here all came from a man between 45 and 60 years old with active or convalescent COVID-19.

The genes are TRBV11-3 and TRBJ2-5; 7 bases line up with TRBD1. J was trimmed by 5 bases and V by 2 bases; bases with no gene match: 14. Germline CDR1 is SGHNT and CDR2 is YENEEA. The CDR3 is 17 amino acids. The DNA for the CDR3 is TGTGCCAGCAGCTTAAGGGGTTTGAAGGGGGCACGGGAGACCCAGTACTTC. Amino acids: CASSLRGLKGARETQYF.

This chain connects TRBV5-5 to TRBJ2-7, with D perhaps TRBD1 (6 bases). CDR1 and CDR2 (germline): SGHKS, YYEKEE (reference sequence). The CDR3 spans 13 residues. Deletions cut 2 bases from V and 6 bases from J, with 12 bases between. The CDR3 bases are TGTGCCAGCAGCTTCGGGGACACCCTCGAGCAGTACTTC. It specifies CASSFGDTLEQYF.

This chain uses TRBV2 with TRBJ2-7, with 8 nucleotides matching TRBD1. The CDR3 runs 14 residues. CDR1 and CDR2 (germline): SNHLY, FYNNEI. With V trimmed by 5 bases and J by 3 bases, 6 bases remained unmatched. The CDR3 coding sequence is TGTGCCAGCAGTAAGACAGGGGAGGTCTACGAGCAGTACTTC. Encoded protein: CASSKTGEVYEQYF.

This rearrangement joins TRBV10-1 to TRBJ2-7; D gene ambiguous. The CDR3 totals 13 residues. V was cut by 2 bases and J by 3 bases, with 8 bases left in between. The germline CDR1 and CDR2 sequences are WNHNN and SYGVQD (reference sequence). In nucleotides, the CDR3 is TGCGCCAGCAGTGAGACGGTTGACTACGAGCAGTACTTC. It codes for CASSETVDYEQYF.

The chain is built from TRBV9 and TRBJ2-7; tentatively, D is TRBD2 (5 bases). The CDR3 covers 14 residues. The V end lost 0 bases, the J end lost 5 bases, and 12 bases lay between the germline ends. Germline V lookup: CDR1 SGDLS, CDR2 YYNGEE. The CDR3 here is CASSVEILAHEQYF. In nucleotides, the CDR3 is TGTGCCAGCAGCGTAGAAATTCTAGCCCACGAGCAGTACTTC. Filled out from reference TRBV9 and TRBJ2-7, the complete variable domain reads DSGVTQTPKHLITATGQRVTLRCSPRSGDLSVYWYQQSLDQGLQFLIQYYNGEERAKGNILERFSAQQFPDLHSELNLSSLELGDSALYFCASSVEILAHEQYFGPGTRLTVT.

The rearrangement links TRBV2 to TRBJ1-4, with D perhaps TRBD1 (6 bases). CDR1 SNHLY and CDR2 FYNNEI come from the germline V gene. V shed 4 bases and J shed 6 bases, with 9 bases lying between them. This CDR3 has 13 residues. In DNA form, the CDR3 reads TGTGCCAGCAGTGTACAGGGCCATGAAAAACTGTTTTTT. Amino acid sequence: CASSVQGHEKLFF.

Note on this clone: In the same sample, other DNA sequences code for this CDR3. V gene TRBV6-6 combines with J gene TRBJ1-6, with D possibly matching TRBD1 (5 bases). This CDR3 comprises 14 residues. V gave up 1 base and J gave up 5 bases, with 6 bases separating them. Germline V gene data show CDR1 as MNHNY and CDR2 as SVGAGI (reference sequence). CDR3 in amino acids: CASSYLTDNSPLHF. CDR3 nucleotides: TGTGCCAGCAGTTACTTGACAGATAATTCACCCCTCCACTTT.

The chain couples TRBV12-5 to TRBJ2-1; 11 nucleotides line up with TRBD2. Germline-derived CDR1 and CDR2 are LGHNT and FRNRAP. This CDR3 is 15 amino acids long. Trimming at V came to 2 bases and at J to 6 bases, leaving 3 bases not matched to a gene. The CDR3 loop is CASGLFSGGANEQFF. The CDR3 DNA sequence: TGTGCTAGTGGTTTGTTTAGCGGGGGGGCCAATGAGCAGTTCTTC.

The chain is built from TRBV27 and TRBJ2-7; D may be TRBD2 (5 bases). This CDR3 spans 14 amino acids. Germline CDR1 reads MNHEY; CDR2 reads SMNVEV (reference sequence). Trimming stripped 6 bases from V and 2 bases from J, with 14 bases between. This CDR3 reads CASRRGLTAYEQYF. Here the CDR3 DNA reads TGTGCCAGCAGGAGAGGACTCACAGCCTACGAGCAGTACTTC.

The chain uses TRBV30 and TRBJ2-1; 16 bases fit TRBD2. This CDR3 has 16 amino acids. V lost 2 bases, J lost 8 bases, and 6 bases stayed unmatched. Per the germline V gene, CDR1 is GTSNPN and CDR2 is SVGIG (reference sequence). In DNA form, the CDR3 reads TGTGCCTGGAGTAGGGGACTAGCGGGAGGGCCGGATGAGCAGTTCTTC. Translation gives CAWSRGLAGGPDEQFF.

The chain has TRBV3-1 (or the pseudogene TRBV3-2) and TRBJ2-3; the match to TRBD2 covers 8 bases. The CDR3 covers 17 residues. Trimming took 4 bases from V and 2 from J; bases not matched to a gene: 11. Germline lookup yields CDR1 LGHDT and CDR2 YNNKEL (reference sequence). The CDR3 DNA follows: TGTGCCAGCAGCCCGGGGAAAGGGACTAGGGACACAGATACGCAGTATTTT. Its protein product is CASSPGKGTRDTDTQYF.

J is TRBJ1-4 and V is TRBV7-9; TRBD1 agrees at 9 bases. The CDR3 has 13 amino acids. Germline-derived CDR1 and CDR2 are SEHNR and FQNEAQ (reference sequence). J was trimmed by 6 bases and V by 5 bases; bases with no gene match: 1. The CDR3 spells CASSRTGDEKLFF. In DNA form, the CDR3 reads TGTGCCAGCAGCCGGACAGGGGATGAAAAACTGTTTTTT.

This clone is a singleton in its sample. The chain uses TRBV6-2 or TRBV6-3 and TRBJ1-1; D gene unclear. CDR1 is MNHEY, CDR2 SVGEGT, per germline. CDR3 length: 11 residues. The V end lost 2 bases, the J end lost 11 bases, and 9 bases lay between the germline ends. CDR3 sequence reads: CASSYMNLAFF. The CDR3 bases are TGTGCCAGCAGTTACATGAACTTGGCTTTCTTT.